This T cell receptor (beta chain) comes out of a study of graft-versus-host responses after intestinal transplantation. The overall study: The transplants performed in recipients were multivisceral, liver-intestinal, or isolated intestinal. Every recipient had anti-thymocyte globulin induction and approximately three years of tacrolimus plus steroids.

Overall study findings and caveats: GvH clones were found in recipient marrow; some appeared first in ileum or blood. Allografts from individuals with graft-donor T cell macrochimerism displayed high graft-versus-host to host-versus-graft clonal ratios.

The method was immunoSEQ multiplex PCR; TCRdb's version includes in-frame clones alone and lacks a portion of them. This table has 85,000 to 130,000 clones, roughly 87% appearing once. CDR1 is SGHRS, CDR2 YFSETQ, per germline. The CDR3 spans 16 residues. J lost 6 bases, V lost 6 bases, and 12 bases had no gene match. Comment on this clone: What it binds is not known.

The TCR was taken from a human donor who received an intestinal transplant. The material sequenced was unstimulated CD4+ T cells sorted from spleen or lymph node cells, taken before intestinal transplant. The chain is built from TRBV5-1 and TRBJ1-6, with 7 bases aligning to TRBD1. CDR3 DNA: TGCGCCAGCACCCTCGGACAGGACCTCTCTAATTCACCCCTCCACTTT. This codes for CASTLGQDLSNSPLHF. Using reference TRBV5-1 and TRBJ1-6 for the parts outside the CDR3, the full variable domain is KAGVTQTPRYLIKTRGQQVTLSCSPISGHRSVSWYQQTPGQGLQFLFEYFSETQRNKGNFPGRFSGRQFSNSRSEMNVSTLELGDSALYLCASTLGQDLSNSPLHFGNGTRLTVT.